This T cell receptor (beta chain) was recovered during a study of control samples from healthy donors and cancer patients. TCRdb's table, derived via immunoSEQ multiplex PCR, lists solely in-frame clones and lacks some. The sample holds 150,000 to 180,000 clones, about 94% seen once. The CDR3 spans 11 residues. The V end lost 10 bases, the J end lost 8 bases, and 14 bases lay between the germline ends. Germline V CDR1 and CDR2: MDHEN, SYDVKM. Sequencing was carried out using blood. The receptor was derived from a man aged 35 to 55 in good health. The V gene is TRBV28, the J gene TRBJ1-1; D possibly corresponds to TRBD1 (5 bases). CDR3 sequence (DNA): TGTGCCACCTCGGGGGGAGGGGAAGCTTTCTTT. Residues: CATSGGGEAFF.